This entry lists 9 T cell receptor beta chains sequenced from one sample in a study of T cell repertoires in cytomegalovirus infection. TCRdb used MiXCR to reprocess the reads, holding one entry per CDR3 protein. The table shows under 150,000 distinct CDR3 sequences, with 20% to 30% occurring only once. These TCRs' antigens remain unknown. Material for sequencing was PBMCs, sequenced either directly or after in vitro stimulation (not recorded which). Receptors originate from a human donor in good health (CMV status not recorded). Some clones in this sample may be carry-over from other donors' samples.

This clonotype was seen a handful of times. V is TRBV19 and J is TRBJ2-7; TRBD2 might be the D (6 bases). The CDR3 sequence is 16 residues long. Germline V gives CDR1 LNHDA, CDR2 SQIVND (reference sequence). V was cut by 3 bases and J by 5 bases, with 20 bases left in between. DNA of the CDR3: TGTGCCAGTAGTATGAGGTTTGGGACTGCTCACCACGAGCAGTACTTC. It specifies CASSMRFGTAHHEQYF.

This clonotype was seen a few times. The genes are TRBV6-1 and TRBJ1-5, with no clear D. V dropped 1 base and J dropped 1 base, with 8 bases sitting between them. Germline lookup yields CDR1 MNHNS and CDR2 SASEGT. This CDR3 has 15 amino acids. CDR3 residues: CASSEGKLSNQPQHF. In DNA form, the CDR3 reads TGTGCCAGCAGTGAAGGGAAATTGAGCAATCAGCCCCAGCATTTT.

At least ten counts were recorded for this clonotype. The gene calls are TRBV7-8 and TRBJ1-1; the D is unclear. Trimming left V 2 bases short and J 1 base short, with 11 bases between. The CDR3 consists of 15 residues. CDR1 and CDR2 (germline): SGHVS, FQNEAQ. The CDR3 sequence: CASSLLGNPNTEAFF. The CDR3 nucleotides are TGTGCCAGCAGCTTACTGGGAAACCCGAACACTGAAGCTTTCTTT.

This clonotype has only a few counts. The V and J genes are TRBV28 and TRBJ1-1; tentative D call: TRBD1 (6 bases). Germline-derived CDR1 and CDR2 are MDHEN and SYDVKM. V lost 9 bases to trimming and J lost 4 bases, with 21 bases between them. The CDR3 has 15 amino acids. Written as DNA, the CDR3 is TGTGCCAGTCGAATAACCCGGGGGGCGAGCACTGAAGCTTTCTTT. It yields the protein CASRITRGASTEAFF.

This clonotype was detected a few times. The genes are TRBV10-2 and TRBJ1-5; tentative D call: TRBD1 (5 bases). Germline V gene data show CDR1 as WSHSY and CDR2 as SAAADI. The CDR3 consists of 14 residues. V was cut by 4 bases and J by 1 base, with 8 bases left in between. The CDR3 bases are TGCGCCAGCAGTGCTCAGGGAAGCAATCAGCCCCAGCATTTT. Translation gives CASSAQGSNQPQHF.

This chain links TRBV5-4 with TRBJ1-4; 7 bases match TRBD1. V trimming: 4 bases; J trimming: 3 bases; junction bases outside the gene matches: 6. The CDR3 consists of 15 residues. CDR1 is SGHNT, CDR2 YYREEE, per germline (reference sequence). CDR3 loop: CASSVLTGSNEKLFF. The DNA of the CDR3 is TGTGCCAGCAGCGTCCTGACAGGGTCTAATGAAAAACTGTTTTTT.

As for this clonotype: The junction and the germline gene differ at one end; a read error may be behind it. V and J are TRBV7-2 and TRBJ1-3; D remains unclear. Germline values: CDR1 SGHTA, CDR2 FQGNSA. The CDR3 length is 14 residues. The DNA of the CDR3 is TGTGCCAGCAGCCCCCGTTTTCGTGGAGACACCATATATTTT. Translating it yields CASSPRFRGDTIYF.

At least ten counts were recorded for this clonotype. The CDR3, as DNA: TGTGCCAGCAGTTTAAGTGTCTATGGCTACACCTTC. It encodes CASSLSVYGYTF. This sequence joins TRBV12-3 or TRBV12-4 and TRBJ1-2; D not certain. This CDR3 spans 12 amino acids. The V gene lost 2 bases and the J gene lost 4 bases, with 5 bases spanning the gap.

The CDR3 DNA is TGTGCCAGTAGTATGGAGAGCCACCCCGGCCGGGAGCAGTACTTC. It encodes CASSMESHPGREQYF. The V call is TRBV19, the J call TRBJ2-7; no reliable D call. The CDR3 consists of 15 residues. V dropped 3 bases and J dropped 7 bases, with 19 bases sitting between them. Germline V gives CDR1 LNHDA, CDR2 SQIVND (reference sequence).